This entry lists 22 T cell receptor beta chains sequenced from one sample in a study of shared clonotypes between healthy human individuals. Naivety among CD8 cells was defined by CD45RO negativity and positive CCR7 selection, thereby excluding terminally differentiated effector memory CD45RA+ cells. Clones were sequenced by immunoSEQ multiplex PCR, and TCRdb holds only the in-frame ones, with some missing. This table holds under 850,000 clones, nearly 95% found once. Material for sequencing was naive CD8+ T cells sorted from blood. All receptors come from a man aged 30 to 45 in good health.

V usage is TRBV10-3 and J usage is TRBJ2-1; D is uncertain. Germline V gives CDR1 ENHRY, CDR2 SYGVKD. This CDR3 comprises 13 residues. V lost 4 bases and J lost 4, with 8 bases in between. CDR3 sequence (DNA): TGTGCCATCAGTGGAGGCCATTACAATGAGCAGTTCTTC. This gives the protein CAISGGHYNEQFF.

The table lists this clone with a count of one. In DNA form, the CDR3 reads TGTGCCAGCAGTTACTATGACAGGGGCCCCTACAATGAGCAGTTCTTC. Its protein product is CASSYYDRGPYNEQFF. The chain employs TRBV6-5 and TRBJ2-1, with 8 bases aligning to TRBD1. Per the germline V gene, CDR1 is MNHEY and CDR2 is SVGAGI. With 1 base clipped from V and 2 bases from J, the junction kept 4 bases outside the gene matches. This CDR3 comprises 16 residues.

The CDR3 protein is CASTNRAGGTDTQYF. Written as DNA, the CDR3 is TGTGCCAGCACCAACAGGGCAGGCGGCACAGATACGCAGTATTTT. The chain links TRBV7-6 to TRBJ2-3; a possible D gene is TRBD1 (6 bases). Germline values: CDR1 SGHVS, CDR2 FNYEAQ. This CDR3 has 15 amino acids. V gave up 7 bases and J gave up 1 base, with 15 bases separating them.

V usage is TRBV9 and J usage is TRBJ2-2; possible D gene TRBD2, 6 bases. V lost 0 bases and J 4 bases, leaving 10 bases between the germline ends. Germline CDR1 and CDR2: SGDLS and YYNGEE. There are 15 residues in the CDR3. The CDR3 loop reads CASSVGGRSTGELFF. CDR3 in DNA: TGTGCCAGCAGCGTAGGGGGGAGGAGCACCGGGGAGCTGTTTTTT.

The chain has TRBV11-2 and TRBJ2-1, with TRBD1 identical over 8 bases. The CDR3 spans 13 residues. The J segment lost 15 bases and the V segment lost 5 bases, leaving 12 bases of the junction unmatched. Germline loops: CDR1 SGHAT, CDR2 FQNNGV. The DNA for the CDR3 is TGTGCCAGCAGCCCCCTTACGGACAGGGTTTCGTTCTTC. This codes for CASSPLTDRVSFF.

V gene TRBV29-1 combines with J gene TRBJ2-3; D is perhaps TRBD1 (6 bases). Germline V CDR1 and CDR2: SQVTM, ANQGSEA. The CDR3 runs 14 residues. The V end lost 1 base, the J end lost 3 bases, and 11 bases lay between the germline ends. The CDR3 DNA reads TGCAGCGTTGAAGCGACAGGTCTGACAGATACGCAGTATTTT. It yields the protein CSVEATGLTDTQYF.

This chain links TRBV27 with TRBJ1-5; no clear D gene. V was cut by 7 bases and J by 1 base, with 14 bases left in between. CDR1 and CDR2 (germline): MNHEY, SMNVEV (reference sequence). CDR3 length equals 15 residues. CDR3 residues: CASTLFFGSNQPQHF. CDR3 nucleotide sequence: TGTGCCAGCACCCTATTCTTTGGAAGCAATCAGCCCCAGCATTTT.

The CDR3 sequence is CASSPPTSGATDTQYF. CDR3 nucleotides: TGTGCCAGCTCACCACCAACTAGCGGGGCCACAGATACGCAGTATTTT. This chain links TRBV18 with TRBJ2-3; 10 positions agree with TRBD2. Germline assignment: CDR1 KGHSH and CDR2 LQKENI. V trimming: 0 bases; J trimming: 2 bases; junction bases outside the gene matches: 2. This CDR3 contains 16 residues.

This sequence joins TRBV5-6 and TRBJ2-7; unclear D gene. V dropped 4 bases and J dropped 5 bases, with 10 bases sitting between them. Germline CDR1 SGHDT, CDR2 YYEEEE. This CDR3 region has 12 residues. Here the CDR3 reads CASSVEINEQYF. In nucleotides, the CDR3 is TGTGCCAGCAGCGTAGAGATAAACGAGCAGTACTTC.

The chain combines TRBV7-9 with TRBJ2-7, with 7 bases matching TRBD1. This CDR3 spans 15 amino acids. Losses at the gene ends were 4 bases for V and 4 bases for J; bases not matched to a gene: 10. Germline values: CDR1 SEHNR, CDR2 FQNEAQ (reference sequence). CDR3 sequence: CASSSANRGVYEQYF. CDR3 DNA: TGTGCCAGCAGCTCGGCCAACAGGGGAGTATACGAGCAGTACTTC.

The rearrangement links TRBV29-1 to TRBJ1-2, with 8 bases that match TRBD1. With V trimmed by 5 bases and J by 1 base, 9 bases remained unmatched. CDR3 length: 15 amino acids. Germline V gene lookup returns CDR1 SQVTM and CDR2 ANQGSEA. The CDR3 bases are TGCAGCGTTACCCTAGACAGGGGCCGTAACTATGGCTACACCTTC. Its translation is CSVTLDRGRNYGYTF.

The chain uses TRBV7-2 and TRBJ1-1, with D possibly being TRBD1 (5 bases). This CDR3 has 16 amino acids. Germline V CDR1 and CDR2: SGHTA, FQGNSA. With 1 base removed from V and 0 bases from J, the gap between germline ends came to 12 bases. CDR3 region: CASSLDMGRMNTEAFF. CDR3 sequence (DNA): TGTGCCAGCAGCTTAGACATGGGACGGATGAACACTGAAGCTTTCTTT. The full variable domain, in which reference TRBV7-2 and TRBJ1-1 provide the parts outside the CDR3, is GAGVSQSPSNKVTEKGKDVELRCDPISGHTALYWYRQSLGQGLEFLIYFQGNSAPDKSGLPSDRFSAERTGGSVSTLTIQRTQQEDSAVYLCASSLDMGRMNTEAFFGQGTRLTVV.

The chain employs TRBV11-2 and TRBJ2-7; 8 bases agree with TRBD1. The junction had 9 bases not matched to a gene; V was cut back by 3 bases and J by 5 bases. The CDR3 runs 15 residues. CDR1 and CDR2 (germline): SGHAT, FQNNGV. In DNA, the CDR3 is TGTGCCAGCAGCTTGGGACAGGCGAGGGGGAACGAGCAGTACTTC. As protein: CASSLGQARGNEQYF.

The chain couples TRBV19 to TRBJ2-1; TRBD2 matches at 10 bases. The CDR3 is made up of 16 amino acids. The V gene's germline CDR1 is LNHDA and CDR2 SQIVND (reference sequence). V shed 5 bases, J shed 2 bases, and the junction held 6 bases outside the gene matches. CDR3 in amino acids: CASSAASGSTYNEQFF. In DNA, the CDR3 is TGTGCCAGTAGTGCAGCTAGCGGGAGCACCTACAATGAGCAGTTCTTC.

The chain joins TRBV9 to TRBJ2-5; D perhaps matches TRBD2 (5 bases). The CDR3 consists of 12 residues. Germline V gives CDR1 SGDLS, CDR2 YYNGEE. Between the trimmed V and J ends, which lost 4 bases and 5 bases, there was a span of 9 bases. CDR3 loop: CASSRTGETQYF. In DNA form, the CDR3 reads TGTGCCAGCAGCAGAACGGGGGAGACCCAGTACTTC.

The chain employs TRBV5-1 and TRBJ1-2, with D possibly matching TRBD1 (5 bases). The CDR3 is 16 residues long. Germline CDR1 is SGHRS and CDR2 is YFSETQ. Trimming stripped 0 bases from V and 4 bases from J, with 16 bases between. The CDR3 nucleotides are TGCGCCAGCAGCTTGGTGGTGTTTGACAGTTCCTATGGCTACACCTTC. Protein product: CASSLVVFDSSYGYTF.

About this clone: A read error is possible here, since a much larger clone lies one base away. The chain is built from TRBV25-1 and TRBJ2-7; 10 nucleotides align to TRBD1. The CDR3 sequence is 14 residues long. The germline gives CDR1 MGHDK, CDR2 SYGVNS. Germline trimming cut 4 bases from V and 2 bases from J; bases unmatched to any gene: 2. CDR3 DNA sequence: TGTGCCAGCAGTGCCGGGACAGGGGCCTACGAGCAGTACTTC. Amino acids: CASSAGTGAYEQYF.

The V and J genes are TRBV27 and TRBJ2-1; the match to TRBD2 covers 8 bases. With 4 bases clipped from V and 8 bases from J, the junction kept 19 bases outside the gene matches. Germline-derived CDR1 and CDR2 are MNHEY and SMNVEV (reference sequence). The CDR3 loop spans 18 amino acids. CDR3 amino acids: CASSSPPPVRTSLHEQFF. CDR3 coding DNA: TGTGCCAGCAGTTCCCCTCCACCAGTCAGGACTAGCCTCCATGAGCAGTTCTTC.

This clone was detected only a few times. The chain combines TRBV6-6 with TRBJ1-1; no clear D. This CDR3 is built from 10 residues. CDR1 MNHNY and CDR2 SVGAGI come from the germline V gene (reference sequence). V shed 10 bases and J shed 0 bases, with 3 bases lying between them. The CDR3 protein is CATVNTEAFF. CDR3 bases: TGTGCCACCGTGAACACTGAAGCTTTCTTT.

This clone was recorded many times. The rearrangement links TRBV10-1 to TRBJ1-3; D is uncertain. Trimming cost V 2 bases and J 0 bases, with 8 bases left between them. Germline V gene sequence: CDR1 WNHNN, CDR2 SYGVQD (reference sequence). The CDR3 is 15 amino acids. The CDR3 region is CASSEEGSSGNTIYF. The DNA of the CDR3 is TGCGCCAGCAGTGAGGAGGGTTCCTCTGGAAACACCATATATTTT.

The chain has TRBV2 and TRBJ1-5; D may be TRBD1 (5 bases). Trimming shortened V by 4 bases and J by 2 bases, and 12 bases separated the two germline ends. The CDR3 loop spans 15 amino acids. Germline values: CDR1 SNHLY, CDR2 FYNNEI. The CDR3 region has the DNA TGTGCCAGCAGTGTTTGGGGGGATCGCAATCAGCCCCAGCATTTT. Translating gives CASSVWGDRNQPQHF.

The chain carries TRBV27 and TRBJ2-7; D is undetermined. The CDR3 loop spans 12 amino acids. The germline V gene encodes CDR1 MNHEY and CDR2 SMNVEV (reference sequence). Trimming shortened V by 1 base and J by 3 bases, and 4 bases separated the two germline ends. The CDR3 coding sequence is TGTGCCAGCAGTTTATTAGACTACGAGCAGTACTTC. Encoded protein: CASSLLDYEQYF.